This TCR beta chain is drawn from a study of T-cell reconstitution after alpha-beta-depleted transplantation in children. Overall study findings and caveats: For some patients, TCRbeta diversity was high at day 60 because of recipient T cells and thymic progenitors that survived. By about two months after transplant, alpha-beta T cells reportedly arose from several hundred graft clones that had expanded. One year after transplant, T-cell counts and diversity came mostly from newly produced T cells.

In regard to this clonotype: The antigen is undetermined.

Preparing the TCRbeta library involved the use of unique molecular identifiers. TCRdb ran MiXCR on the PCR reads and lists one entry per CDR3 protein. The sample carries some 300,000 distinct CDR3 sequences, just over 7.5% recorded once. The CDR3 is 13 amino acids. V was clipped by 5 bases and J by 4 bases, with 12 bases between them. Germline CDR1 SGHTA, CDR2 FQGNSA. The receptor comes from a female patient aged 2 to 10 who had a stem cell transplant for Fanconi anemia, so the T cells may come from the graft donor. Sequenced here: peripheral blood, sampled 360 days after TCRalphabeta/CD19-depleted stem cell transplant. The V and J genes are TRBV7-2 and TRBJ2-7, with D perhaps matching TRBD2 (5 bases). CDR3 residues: CASSRSVLYEQYV. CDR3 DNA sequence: TGTGCCAGCAGCCGTAGCGTCCTATACGAGCAGTACGTC.